The entry below describes one TCR beta chain. The data were taken from a study of T-cell reconstitution after alpha-beta-depleted transplantation in children. This sample's TCRbeta library carried unique molecular identifier barcodes. From the PCR reads, TCRdb called clonotypes with MiXCR, one entry per CDR3 protein. This sample carries 190,000 or so distinct CDR3 sequences, approximately 6.6% of them seen once, and the ten largest clones take 3% to 3.5%. With V trimmed by 6 bases and J by 4 bases, 7 bases remained unmatched. The CDR3 consists of 14 residues. The starting material was PBMCs from the stem cell graft donor, obtained from the stem cell graft. This chain connects TRBV12-3 or TRBV12-4 to TRBJ2-7; 9 nucleotides agree with TRBD2. The clonotype was recovered from a human donor who donated a stem cell graft to a child with Wiskott-Aldrich syndrome. The CDR3: CASRPGLAGYEQYF. Here the CDR3 DNA reads TGTGCCAGCAGACCGGGACTAGCAGGATACGAGCAGTACTTC.